A selection of T cell receptor beta chains follows, all from one sample in a study of cytomegalovirus exposure and HLA in healthy donors. The assay was immunoSEQ multiplex PCR, and TCRdb's table has in-frame clones only and misses some. The sample records approximately 190,000 clones, 81% being singletons. Sequenced sample: PBMCs. Every receptor here comes from a middle-aged man in good health and CMV-seropositive. Each CDR3 is given with its conserved first and last residue. Fields, in order: CDR3 DNA, CDR3 protein, clone size, J gene, D gene, V gene. A D gene is named only where the DNA matches it firmly. The size entry is marked missing in some rows and otherwise reads once, few, many or a size class.

cdr3_nt: TGTGCCAGCACCGAACTGGACAGTCTAAACTACAATGAGCAGTTCTTC
cdr3_aa: CASTELDSLNYNEQFF
clone_size: .
j_call: TRBJ2-1
d_call: .
v_call: TRBV28

cdr3_nt: TGTGCCAGCAGTACAATTCCGGGACTAGCGGACGACCCAGCGGTAGAGACCCAGTACTTC
cdr3_aa: CASSTIPGLADDPAVETQYF
clone_size: .
j_call: TRBJ2-5
d_call: TRBD2
v_call: TRBV28

cdr3_nt: TGTGCCAGCAGTGAAGAATTCGGTCGGGGAGCCGCTTCTTGGGATACGCAGTATTTT
cdr3_aa: CASSEEFGRGAASWDTQYF
clone_size: .
j_call: TRBJ2-3
d_call: .
v_call: TRBV6-1

cdr3_nt: TGTGCCAGCTCTCGGGACTATCAAGAGACCCAGTACTTC
cdr3_aa: CASSRDYQETQYF
clone_size: few
j_call: TRBJ2-5
d_call: TRBD2
v_call: TRBV19

cdr3_nt: TGCGCCAGCAGCTTGGCCGCCAGCGGGGGATACAATGAGCAGTTCTTC
cdr3_aa: CASSLAASGGYNEQFF
clone_size: .
j_call: TRBJ2-1
d_call: TRBD2
v_call: TRBV5-1

cdr3_nt: TGTGCCACTCGCAAGGGGGCGCGCTACGAGCAGTACTTC
cdr3_aa: CATRKGARYEQYF
clone_size: .
j_call: TRBJ2-7
d_call: TRBD1
v_call: TRBV19

cdr3_nt: TGTGCCAGCAGCTCCGGACAGGGTAGGACCTACGAGCAGTACTTC
cdr3_aa: CASSSGQGRTYEQYF
clone_size: .
j_call: TRBJ2-7
d_call: TRBD1
v_call: TRBV7-2

cdr3_nt: TGTGCCAGCAGCTTCCGGCCGGTGGGCGGGAGGGCCGGCGGGGAGCTGTTTTTT
cdr3_aa: CASSFRPVGGRAGGELFF
clone_size: .
j_call: TRBJ2-2
d_call: TRBD2
v_call: TRBV7-3

cdr3_nt: TGTGCCAGCGGCCAATGGGCCGGCCCTAATTCACCCCTCCACTTT
cdr3_aa: CASGQWAGPNSPLHF
clone_size: .
j_call: TRBJ1-6
d_call: .
v_call: TRBV27

cdr3_nt: TGTGCCAGCAGCTTGGACAGAAACACTGAAGCTTTCTTT
cdr3_aa: CASSLDRNTEAFF
clone_size: .
j_call: TRBJ1-1
d_call: .
v_call: TRBV7-7

cdr3_nt: TGTGCTACCAACCGGGGGGGAGCGCTAGGATCACCCCTCCACTTT
cdr3_aa: CATNRGGALGSPLHF
clone_size: .
j_call: TRBJ1-6
d_call: .
v_call: TRBV6-5

cdr3_nt: TGTGCCAGCAGTGCCCCTACGGGGGAGACCCAGTACTTC
cdr3_aa: CASSAPTGETQYF
clone_size: .
j_call: TRBJ2-5
d_call: .
v_call: TRBV2

cdr3_nt: TGTGCCAGCAGGGACGGGGGCCAAGAGACCCAGTACTTC
cdr3_aa: CASRDGGQETQYF
clone_size: .
j_call: TRBJ2-5
d_call: .
v_call: TRBV10-3

cdr3_nt: TGTGCCAGCAGTGATCCCTCCTGGACAGGGGGCAACTATGGCTACACCTTC
cdr3_aa: CASSDPSWTGGNYGYTF
clone_size: .
j_call: TRBJ1-2
d_call: TRBD1
v_call: TRBV2

cdr3_nt: TGCGCCAGCAGCTTGACCAGCGGGGGCACAGATACGCAGTATTTT
cdr3_aa: CASSLTSGGTDTQYF
clone_size: .
j_call: TRBJ2-3
d_call: TRBD2
v_call: TRBV5-1

cdr3_nt: TGTGCCAGCAGCTCACTAGCGCACTCCTACGAGCAGTACTTC
cdr3_aa: CASSSLAHSYEQYF
clone_size: .
j_call: TRBJ2-7
d_call: TRBD2
v_call: TRBV5-6

cdr3_nt: TGTGCCATCAGTCCCCGGGACAGGGGGGAAACTGAAGCTTTCTTT
cdr3_aa: CAISPRDRGETEAFF
clone_size: .
j_call: TRBJ1-1
d_call: TRBD1
v_call: TRBV10-3

cdr3_nt: TGTGCCAGCAGTTTAAACAACAATCAGCCCCAGCATTTT
cdr3_aa: CASSLNNNQPQHF
clone_size: once
j_call: TRBJ1-5
d_call: .
v_call: TRBV27

cdr3_nt: TGTGCCACCAGGCACGGGAGCACAGATACGCAGTATTTT
cdr3_aa: CATRHGSTDTQYF
clone_size: .
j_call: TRBJ2-3
d_call: .
v_call: TRBV15

cdr3_nt: TGTGCCAGCAGTACAGGGTACAATCAGCCCCAGCATTTT
cdr3_aa: CASSTGYNQPQHF
clone_size: .
j_call: TRBJ1-5
d_call: .
v_call: TRBV6-1

cdr3_nt: TGTGCCAGCTCACCAGCGGCAGGGGGCTGGTACAATGAGCAGTTCTTC
cdr3_aa: CASSPAAGGWYNEQFF
clone_size: .
j_call: TRBJ2-1
d_call: TRBD1
v_call: TRBV18

cdr3_nt: TGTGCCAGCAGCTTAGTGCAGGAAGAGACCCAGTACTTC
cdr3_aa: CASSLVQEETQYF
clone_size: .
j_call: TRBJ2-5
d_call: .
v_call: TRBV11-2